This T cell receptor (beta chain) was sequenced for a study of T cells in Graves' hyperthyroidism and ophthalmopathy (dated by TCRdb to between 2019 and 2020). As for the study more broadly: Peripheral blood was sampled at the time of initial diagnosis, prior to any treatment. TCR V-J signatures able to tell the groups apart were searched for in a discovery cohort of 90 to 100 patients, of whom roughly 42 had Graves' ophthalmopathy and around 58 had stable Graves' hyperthyroidism. Prospective prediction of ophthalmopathy was tested in an independent validation cohort consisting of 18 hyperthyroidism patients and approximately 16 patients who later progressed to ophthalmopathy. The roughly 100 discovery patients were randomly divided into training and test sets at a 7:3 ratio. The study also compared thyroid tissue and blood T-cell repertoires from several Graves' hyperthyroidism patients. Following sampling, methimazole starting at 30 mg daily was given to hyperthyroidism patients, and high-dose intravenous methylprednisolone was given to ophthalmopathy patients. The paper reports TCR Vbeta CDR3 sequencing of approximately 130 peripheral blood samples: under 45 ophthalmopathy, under 80 hyperthyroidism and around 17 progressor patients.

What the work shows at the level of the full study, not this receptor alone: A 13 V-J signature model separated ophthalmopathy from stable hyperthyroidism, with around 91% sensitivity and roughly 81% specificity in cross-validation and 80%/75% in testing. In validation, the model predicted progression to ophthalmopathy a median of around six months before onset, with approximately 68% sensitivity and around 76% specificity. Most expanded thyroid clonotypes (frequency above 0.001) were also detected in blood, a finding suggesting that blood repertoires may reflect thyroid immune responses. Sample size was not statistically predetermined, and blinding of investigators to group allocation was not performed.

The TCR beta CDR3 regions were amplified from RNA transcripts. For the first round of RT-PCR on the TCR CDR3, the HTBI primer set was used together with the Qiagen OneStep RT-PCR kit. Libraries were constructed in a second round of multiplex PCR, after which size selection and purification were carried out. Sequencing of the libraries was done on an Illumina HiSeq2000 using paired-end 100 bp reads. For the original study's pipeline: SOAPnuke was used to process the raw data, removing reads that contained adapters or uncalled bases, had a mean Phred below 15, or lacked an exact match to the constant primer or identifier. COPE v1.2.5 was used to merge the high-quality paired reads, and each unique nucleotide sequence was defined as a clonotype. MiTCR v1.1 was used to align the clonotypes against IMGT TRBV, TRBD and TRBJ reference segments. The analysis was restricted to V-J combinations with a frequency above 0.0001, which together covered approximately 99% of the repertoires. The TCS score was defined as the ratio of F50 (clonal expansion) to E x V (chaos), calculated using BLOSUM62-based TCRdist between CDR3 peptides within each V-J. Welch's t-statistics and random forest reduced around 550 V-J features to some 14, which were used in a naive Bayes classifier (R e1071). The public reads were run again by TCRdb, first through fastp at Q25 and then through MiXCR, and only productive beta chains were kept. CDR3 protein duplicates are merged, each entry listing the most common genes and DNA. These V and J calls derive from TCRdb rather than the authors' analysis. This sample is represented by around 520,000 distinct CDR3 sequences; about 15% of them were singletons. The ten biggest clones cover 15% to 20% of the sample.

Stable Graves' hyperthyroidism was defined as the absence of progression to ophthalmopathy over 18 months of follow-up. Hyperthyroidism patients were newly diagnosed, with disease duration under 2 months, and aged 18 to 65 years. Any patient with an uncontrolled infection, another autoimmune disease, pregnancy or lactation was excluded. Clinical symptoms, serum thyroxine and TRAb, thyroid ultrasound, and orbital computed tomography formed the basis for the diagnoses. PBMCs were isolated from 10 ml of fresh peripheral blood by Ficoll-Paque density gradient centrifugation. Total RNA was extracted with Trizol reagent, and quality was checked on an Agilent 2100 Bioanalyzer. V is shortened by 2 bases, J by 0 bases, and the region joining them spans 20 bases. The CDR3, cysteine through phenylalanine, is 19 amino acids long. Only the CDR3 DNA stays, 57 bases, in frame from base 1. CDR1 and CDR2 (MNHEY, SMNVEV) derive from the germline V gene (reference sequence).

Details on this clonotype: What this receptor recognizes is not known. Per-nucleotide qualities are absent, and no much larger clonotype sits a single base away.

This chain joins TRBV27 to TRBJ1-5; the best D guess is TRBD1, with 5 bases matching. The TCR sequence derives from a young woman with Graves' hyperthyroidism. Sequenced material: blood. CDR3 loop: CASSLRPPLTANSNQPQHF. The DNA sequence is given as TGTGCCAGCAGTTTACGTCCCCCTCTGACAGCCAATAGCAATCAGCCCCAGCATTTT.